A selection of T cell receptor beta chains follows, all from one sample in a study of shared clonotypes between healthy human individuals. TCRdb's copy holds only in-frame clones and misses some; the assay was immunoSEQ multiplex PCR. The sample yields about 2.4 million clones, approximately 93% seen once. The sequenced sample was naive CD4+ T cells from PBMCs. Source of these receptors: a man younger than 35 in good health. Some clones in this sample may be carry-over from other donors' samples. CDR3s include the opening cysteine and the closing phenylalanine or tryptophan. The order of the fields is J gene, D gene, V gene, clone size, CDR3 protein, CDR3 DNA. D genes are given only for firm matches. Clone size is shown for a subset of rows, as once, few, many or a class of expanded clone.

TRBJ2-5,TRBD1,TRBV4-1,NA,CASSQGRTGGRVWQETQYF,TGCGCCAGCAGCCAAGGGCGGACAGGGGGCCGGGTATGGCAAGAGACCCAGTACTTC
TRBJ1-5,NA,TRBV21-1,NA,CASKPPPARNQPQHF,TGTGCCAGCAAGCCCCCCCCAGCTCGCAATCAGCCCCAGCATTTT
TRBJ2-2,TRBD1,TRBV11-2,NA,CASSSLRGTGELFF,TGTGCCAGCAGCTCCCTCAGGGGGACCGGGGAGCTGTTTTTT
TRBJ2-1,TRBD2,TRBV27,NA,CASRLAGTPYNEQFF,TGTGCCAGCAGGCTAGCGGGAACCCCCTACAATGAGCAGTTCTTC
TRBJ2-3,TRBD2,TRBV5-1,NA,CASGTSGLNTDTQYF,TGCGCCAGCGGGACTAGCGGGTTAAACACAGATACGCAGTATTTT
TRBJ2-7,TRBD2,TRBV6-5,NA,CASSRLTGGLDEQYF,TGTGCCAGCAGTCGTCTGACGGGTGGACTAGACGAGCAGTACTTC
TRBJ1-4,TRBD1,TRBV7-9,NA,CASSLVEGAVGEKLFF,TGTGCCAGCAGCTTGGTTGAGGGGGCGGTTGGAGAAAAACTGTTTTTT
TRBJ1-6,NA,TRBV2,NA,CASTFMGPHNSPLHF,TGTGCCAGCACATTTATGGGGCCTCATAATTCACCCCTCCACTTT
TRBJ1-5,NA,TRBV6-5,NA,CATSRDQGSSQPQHF,TGTGCCACCTCAAGAGACCAGGGAAGTAGTCAGCCCCAGCATTTT
TRBJ2-5,TRBD1,TRBV5-5,NA,CASLEGAYQETQYF,TGTGCCAGCCTTGAGGGGGCTTACCAAGAGACCCAGTACTTC
TRBJ1-4,NA,TRBV5-1,NA,CASSPPGGPGEKLFF,TGCGCCAGCAGCCCACCGGGCGGTCCCGGGGAAAAACTGTTTTTT
TRBJ2-7,TRBD2,TRBV15,NA,CATSRDPKREVSYEQYF,TGTGCCACCAGCAGAGATCCAAAGCGGGAGGTTTCCTACGAGCAGTACTTC
TRBJ2-1,TRBD2,TRBV28,once,CASTSGGLAGEGQFF,TGTGCCAGCACTTCAGGGGGACTAGCGGGAGAGGGGCAGTTCTTC
TRBJ1-2,TRBD1,TRBV29-1,NA,CSVVRGGGYGYTF,TGCAGCGTTGTAAGAGGGGGCGGCTATGGCTACACCTTC
TRBJ2-6,NA,TRBV28,once,CASTGEGSGANVLTF,TGTGCCAGCACCGGGGAAGGCTCTGGGGCCAACGTCCTGACTTTC
TRBJ2-1,NA,TRBV18,NA,CASSPPYSGEGSGEQFF,TGTGCCAGCTCACCACCCTATTCGGGAGAGGGATCAGGTGAGCAGTTCTTC
TRBJ2-2,TRBD2,TRBV5-4,NA,CASSPGTSLTGELFF,TGTGCCAGCAGTCCCGGGACTAGCCTTACCGGGGAGCTGTTTTTT
TRBJ2-2,NA,TRBV7-2,NA,CASSHGPSTGELFF,TGTGCCAGCAGCCACGGACCTTCGACCGGGGAGCTGTTTTTT
TRBJ1-1,TRBD1,TRBV11-2,NA,CASSSDRATEAFF,TGTGCCAGCAGCAGTGACAGGGCCACTGAAGCTTTCTTT
TRBJ1-1,NA,TRBV2,NA,CASSGGLAGAEAFF,TGTGCCAGCAGTGGCGGACTCGCGGGTGCTGAAGCTTTCTTT
TRBJ2-1,TRBD1,TRBV6-6,NA,CASSPGQGKVNEQFF,TGTGCCAGCAGTCCGGGACAGGGGAAAGTCAATGAGCAGTTCTTC
TRBJ1-1,NA,TRBV28,NA,CASPPSRGHTEAFF,TGTGCCAGCCCCCCGTCCAGGGGTCACACTGAAGCTTTCTTT
TRBJ2-1,NA,TRBV6-5,NA,CAIQRGNEQFF,TGTGCCATTCAACGGGGCAATGAGCAGTTCTTC
TRBJ2-5,TRBD2,TRBV7-2,NA,CASSPGRLAGGLETQYF,TGTGCCAGCAGCCCCGGTCGGCTAGCGGGAGGGTTGGAGACCCAGTACTTC
TRBJ2-1,TRBD2,TRBV28,NA,CASSLSGTRGNEQFF,TGTGCCAGCAGTTTAAGCGGGACTAGGGGCAATGAGCAGTTCTTC
TRBJ1-5,NA,TRBV6-1,NA,CASSEFDQPQHF,TGTGCCAGCAGTGAATTCGATCAGCCCCAGCATTTT
TRBJ1-2,NA,TRBV4-1,NA,CASSQRAQGYTF,TGCGCCAGCAGCCAAAGGGCCCAGGGCTACACCTTC
TRBJ2-2,TRBD2,TRBV9,NA,CASSFGLAGGWTGELFF,TGTGCCAGCAGCTTCGGACTAGCGGGAGGGTGGACCGGGGAGCTGTTTTTT
TRBJ1-5,NA,TRBV5-1,once,CASSLEGGDNQPQHF,TGCGCCAGCAGCTTGGAGGGAGGGGACAATCAGCCCCAGCATTTT
TRBJ2-7,NA,TRBV21-1,NA,CASSKFGQFSYEQYF,TGTGCCAGCAGCAAATTCGGACAGTTCTCCTACGAGCAGTACTTC
TRBJ2-1,TRBD2,TRBV4-1,NA,CASSMGGGLSHEQFF,TGCGCCAGCAGCATGGGGGGGGGTCTATCCCATGAGCAGTTCTTC
TRBJ2-7,NA,TRBV6-5,NA,CASSYSRGTEQYF,TGCGCCAGCAGTTACTCGCGGGGAACCGAGCAGTACTTC
TRBJ2-2,NA,TRBV12-5,NA,CASVWDRAGPMNTGELFF,TGTGCTAGTGTCTGGGATCGCGCGGGTCCTATGAACACCGGGGAGCTGTTTTTT
TRBJ1-1,NA,TRBV6-5,NA,CASREQALNTEAFF,TGTGCCAGCAGGGAACAGGCCCTGAACACTGAAGCTTTCTTT
TRBJ1-1,TRBD1,TRBV6-1,few,CASSPGQVSAFF,TGTGCCAGCAGCCCTGGACAGGTTTCGGCTTTCTTT
TRBJ1-1,TRBD1,TRBV9,NA,CASTRTGQGNTEAFF,TGTGCCAGCACCCGAACGGGACAGGGGAACACTGAAGCTTTCTTT
TRBJ2-1,NA,TRBV10-3,once,CAISVITGRDPFF,TGTGCCATCAGTGTTATCACAGGAAGGGACCCGTTCTTC
TRBJ2-3,TRBD2,TRBV7-3,NA,CASSLIAGGVADTQYF,TGTGCCAGCAGCTTAATAGCGGGAGGAGTGGCAGATACGCAGTATTTT
TRBJ2-5,NA,TRBV7-2,NA,CASSSLGQTQETQYF,TGTGCCAGCAGCTCCTTAGGACAAACACAAGAGACCCAGTACTTC
TRBJ1-3,TRBD1,TRBV7-3,NA,CASSEGTGSTIYF,TGTGCCAGCAGCGAGGGGACAGGGAGCACCATATATTTT
TRBJ2-6,NA,TRBV15,NA,CATSRDGWGYSGANVLTF,TGTGCCACCAGCAGAGATGGTTGGGGGTATTCTGGGGCCAACGTCCTGACTTTC